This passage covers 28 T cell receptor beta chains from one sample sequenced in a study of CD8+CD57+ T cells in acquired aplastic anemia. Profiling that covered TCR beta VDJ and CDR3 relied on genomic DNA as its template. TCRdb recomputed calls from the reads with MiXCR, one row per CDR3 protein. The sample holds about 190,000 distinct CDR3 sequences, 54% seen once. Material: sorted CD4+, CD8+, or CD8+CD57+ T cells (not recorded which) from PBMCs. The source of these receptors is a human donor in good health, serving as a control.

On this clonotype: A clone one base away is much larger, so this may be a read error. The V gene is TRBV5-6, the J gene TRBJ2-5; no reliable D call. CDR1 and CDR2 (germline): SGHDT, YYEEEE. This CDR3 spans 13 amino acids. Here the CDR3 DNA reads TGTGCCAGCAGACCCGTGATCCAAGGGACCCAGTACTTC. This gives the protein CASRPVIQGTQYF.

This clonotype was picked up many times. In DNA form, the CDR3 reads TGCAGTGCTAGATATTCGGGAACCGTTGGGGCTGGCTACACCTTC. Translation: CSARYSGTVGAGYTF. The chain couples TRBV20-1 to TRBJ1-2, with D possibly matching TRBD1 (5 bases). The CDR3 sequence is 15 residues long. Trimming removed 2 bases at V and 7 bases at J, with 20 bases between. Looked up from germline, CDR1 is DFQATT and CDR2 is SNEGSKA (reference sequence).

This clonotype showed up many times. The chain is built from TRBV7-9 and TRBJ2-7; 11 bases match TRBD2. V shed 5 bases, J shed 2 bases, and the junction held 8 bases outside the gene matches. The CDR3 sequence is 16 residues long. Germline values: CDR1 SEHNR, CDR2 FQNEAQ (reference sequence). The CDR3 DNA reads TGTGCCAGCAGCCCCTCTAGCGGGAGGTTTACCTACGAGCAGTACTTC. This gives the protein CASSPSSGRFTYEQYF.

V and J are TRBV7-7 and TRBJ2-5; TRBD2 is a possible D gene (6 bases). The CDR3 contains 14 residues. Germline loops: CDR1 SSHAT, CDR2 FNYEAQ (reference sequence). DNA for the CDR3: TGTGCTAGCGGCTTTTTCGACACAAAAGAGACCCAGTACTTC. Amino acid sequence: CASGFFDTKETQYF.

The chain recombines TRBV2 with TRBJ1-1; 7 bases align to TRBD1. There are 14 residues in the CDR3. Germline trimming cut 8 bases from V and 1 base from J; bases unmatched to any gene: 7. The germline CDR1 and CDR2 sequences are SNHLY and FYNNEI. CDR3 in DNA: TGTGCCAGCCCGCTCGACAGGGAGAACACTGAAGCTTTCTTT. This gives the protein CASPLDRENTEAFF. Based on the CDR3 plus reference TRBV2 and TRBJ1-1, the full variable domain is EPEVTQTPSHQVTQMGQEVILRCVPISNHLYFYWYRQILGQKVEFLVSFYNNEISEKSEIFDDQFSVERPDGSNFTLKIRSTKLEDSAMYFCASPLDRENTEAFFGQGTRLTVV.

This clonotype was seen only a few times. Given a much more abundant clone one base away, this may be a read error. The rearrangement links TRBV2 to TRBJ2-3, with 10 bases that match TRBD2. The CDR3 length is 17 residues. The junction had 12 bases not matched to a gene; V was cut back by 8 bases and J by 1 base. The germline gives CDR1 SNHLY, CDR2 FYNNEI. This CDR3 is CASGPYLAGERTDTQYF. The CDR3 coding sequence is TGTGCCAGCGGCCCCTACCTAGCGGGGGAACGCACAGATACGCAGTATTTT.

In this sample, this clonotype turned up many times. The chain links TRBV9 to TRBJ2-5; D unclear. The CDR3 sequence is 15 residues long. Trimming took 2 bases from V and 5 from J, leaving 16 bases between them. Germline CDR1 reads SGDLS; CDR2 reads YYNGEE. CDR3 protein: CASSVWSGVTETQYF. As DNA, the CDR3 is TGTGCCAGCAGCGTTTGGTCTGGGGTCACCGAGACCCAGTACTTC.

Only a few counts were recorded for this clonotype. The CDR3, as DNA: TGTGCCATCAGTGAGCCTAATTCAGGGGCCTACGAGCAGTACTTC. Translated: CAISEPNSGAYEQYF. This sequence joins TRBV10-3 and TRBJ2-7; D perhaps matches TRBD1 (6 bases). The CDR3 has 15 amino acids. Trimming left V 2 bases short and J 2 bases short, with 13 bases between. Per the germline V gene, CDR1 is ENHRY and CDR2 is SYGVKD.

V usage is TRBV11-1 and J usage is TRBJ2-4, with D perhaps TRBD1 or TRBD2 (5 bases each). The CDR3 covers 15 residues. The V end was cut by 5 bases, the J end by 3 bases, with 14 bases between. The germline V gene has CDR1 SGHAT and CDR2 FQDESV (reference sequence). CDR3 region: CASSIPRDGKNIQYF. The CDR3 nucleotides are TGTGCCAGCAGCATACCCCGGGACGGCAAAAACATTCAGTACTTC.

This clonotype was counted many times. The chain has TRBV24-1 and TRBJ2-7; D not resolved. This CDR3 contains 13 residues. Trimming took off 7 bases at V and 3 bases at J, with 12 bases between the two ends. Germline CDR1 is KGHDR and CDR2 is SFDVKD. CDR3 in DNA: TGTGCCACCAGCAGTGGCCCGAGCTACGAGCAGTACTTC. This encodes CATSSGPSYEQYF.

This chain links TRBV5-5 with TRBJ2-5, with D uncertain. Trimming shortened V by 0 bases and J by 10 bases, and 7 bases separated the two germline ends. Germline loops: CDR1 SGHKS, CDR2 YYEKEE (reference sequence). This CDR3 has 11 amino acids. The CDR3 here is CASSLEDNQYF. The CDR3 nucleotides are TGTGCCAGCAGCTTGGAAGACAACCAGTACTTC.

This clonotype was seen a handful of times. The CDR3 sequence: CASSAGTAQETQYF. CDR3 coding DNA: TGTGCCAGCAGCGCCGGGACAGCCCAAGAGACCCAGTACTTC. The V and J genes are TRBV7-9 and TRBJ2-5, with TRBD1 matching over 7 bases. Germline V gene lookup returns CDR1 SEHNR and CDR2 FQNEAQ (reference sequence). The junction had 4 bases not matched to a gene; V was cut back by 5 bases and J by 1 base. The CDR3 consists of 14 residues.

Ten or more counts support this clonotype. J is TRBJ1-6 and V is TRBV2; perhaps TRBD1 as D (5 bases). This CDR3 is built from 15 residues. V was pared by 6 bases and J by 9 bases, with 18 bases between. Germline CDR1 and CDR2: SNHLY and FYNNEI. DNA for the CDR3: TGTGCCAGCAGACCTGACAGCGGAGGGGTTTCACCCCTCCACTTT. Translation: CASRPDSGGVSPLHF.

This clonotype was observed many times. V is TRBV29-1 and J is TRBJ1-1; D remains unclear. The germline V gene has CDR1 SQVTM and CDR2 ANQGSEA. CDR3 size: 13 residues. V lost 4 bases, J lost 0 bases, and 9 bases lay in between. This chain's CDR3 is CSVVQRLNTEAFF. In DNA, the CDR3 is TGCAGCGTTGTGCAGAGATTGAACACTGAAGCTTTCTTT.

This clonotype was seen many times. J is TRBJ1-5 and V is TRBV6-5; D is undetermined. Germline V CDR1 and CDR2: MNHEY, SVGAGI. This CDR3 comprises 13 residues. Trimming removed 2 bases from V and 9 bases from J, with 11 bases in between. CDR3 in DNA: TGTGCCAGCAGTTACGCCAGGTATGGGCCCCAGCATTTT. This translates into CASSYARYGPQHF.

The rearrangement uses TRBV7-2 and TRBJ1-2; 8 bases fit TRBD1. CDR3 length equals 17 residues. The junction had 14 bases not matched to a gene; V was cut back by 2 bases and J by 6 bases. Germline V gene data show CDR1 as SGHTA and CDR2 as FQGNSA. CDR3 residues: CASSLLGPGQVFHGYTF. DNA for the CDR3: TGTGCCAGCAGCTTATTGGGCCCGGGACAGGTCTTCCATGGCTACACCTTC. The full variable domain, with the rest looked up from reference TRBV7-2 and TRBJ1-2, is GAGVSQSPSNKVTEKGKDVELRCDPISGHTALYWYRQSLGQGLEFLIYFQGNSAPDKSGLPSDRFSAERTGGSVSTLTIQRTQQEDSAVYLCASSLLGPGQVFHGYTFGSGTRLTVV.

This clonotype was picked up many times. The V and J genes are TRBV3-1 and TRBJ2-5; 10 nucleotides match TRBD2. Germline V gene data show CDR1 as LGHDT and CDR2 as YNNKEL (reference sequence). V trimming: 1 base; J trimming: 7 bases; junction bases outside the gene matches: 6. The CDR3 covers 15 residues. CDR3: CASSQGSGGWRTQYF. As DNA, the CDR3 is TGTGCCAGCAGCCAAGGTAGCGGGGGGTGGAGGACCCAGTACTTC.

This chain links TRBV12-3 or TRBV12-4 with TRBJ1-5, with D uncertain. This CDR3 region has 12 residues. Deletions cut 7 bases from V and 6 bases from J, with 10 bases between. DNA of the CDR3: TGTGCCAGCACGGTAGGTGGTCAGCCCCAGCATTTT. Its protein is CASTVGGQPQHF.

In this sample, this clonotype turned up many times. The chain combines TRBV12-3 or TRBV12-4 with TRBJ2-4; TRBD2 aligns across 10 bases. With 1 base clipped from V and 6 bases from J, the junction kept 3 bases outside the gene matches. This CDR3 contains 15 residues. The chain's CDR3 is CASSLVPSGGNIQYF. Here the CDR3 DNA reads TGTGCCAGCAGTTTAGTCCCTAGCGGGGGAAACATTCAGTACTTC.

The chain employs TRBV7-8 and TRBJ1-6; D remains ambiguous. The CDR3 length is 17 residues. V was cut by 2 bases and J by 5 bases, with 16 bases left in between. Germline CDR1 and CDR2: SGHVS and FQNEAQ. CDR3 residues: CASSLLGVGSDNSPLHF. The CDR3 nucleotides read TGTGCCAGCAGCTTACTCGGGGTCGGCAGCGATAATTCACCCCTCCACTTT.

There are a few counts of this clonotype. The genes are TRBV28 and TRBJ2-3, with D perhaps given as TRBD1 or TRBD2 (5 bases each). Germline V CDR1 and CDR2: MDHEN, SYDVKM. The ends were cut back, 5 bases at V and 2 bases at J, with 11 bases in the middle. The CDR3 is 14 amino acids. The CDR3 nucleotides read TGTGCCAGCAGTACTCCGGGACCCACAGATACGCAGTATTTT. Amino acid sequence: CASSTPGPTDTQYF.

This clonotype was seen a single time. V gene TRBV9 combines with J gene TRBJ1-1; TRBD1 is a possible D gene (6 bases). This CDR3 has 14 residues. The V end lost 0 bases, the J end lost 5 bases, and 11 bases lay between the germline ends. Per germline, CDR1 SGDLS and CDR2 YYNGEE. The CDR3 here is CASSVGGGLTEAFF. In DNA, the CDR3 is TGTGCCAGCAGCGTAGGAGGGGGGTTGACTGAAGCTTTCTTT.

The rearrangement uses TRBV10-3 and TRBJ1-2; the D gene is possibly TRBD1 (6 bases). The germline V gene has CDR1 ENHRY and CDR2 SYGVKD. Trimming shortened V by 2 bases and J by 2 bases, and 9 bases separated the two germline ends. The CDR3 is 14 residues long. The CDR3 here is CAISERQENYGYTF. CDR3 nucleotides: TGTGCCATCAGTGAGAGACAGGAGAACTATGGCTACACCTTC.

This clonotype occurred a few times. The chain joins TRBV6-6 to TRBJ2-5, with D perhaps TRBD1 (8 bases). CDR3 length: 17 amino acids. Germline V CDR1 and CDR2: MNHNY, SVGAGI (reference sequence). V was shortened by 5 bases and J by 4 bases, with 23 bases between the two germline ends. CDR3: CASSEAGGLGGRETQYF. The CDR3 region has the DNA TGTGCCAGCAGTGAAGCAGGGGGCTTGGGGGGGAGAGAGACCCAGTACTTC.

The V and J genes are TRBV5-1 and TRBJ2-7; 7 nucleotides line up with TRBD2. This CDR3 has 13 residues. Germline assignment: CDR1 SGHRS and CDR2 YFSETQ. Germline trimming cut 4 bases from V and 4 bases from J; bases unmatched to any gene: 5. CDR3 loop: CASSDAGVYEQYF. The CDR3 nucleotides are TGCGCCAGCAGCGACGCGGGGGTATACGAGCAGTACTTC.

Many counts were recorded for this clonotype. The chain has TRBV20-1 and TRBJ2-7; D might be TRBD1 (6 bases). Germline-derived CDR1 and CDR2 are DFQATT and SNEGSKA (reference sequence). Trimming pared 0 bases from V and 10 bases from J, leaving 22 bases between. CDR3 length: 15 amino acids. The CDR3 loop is CSARDQAAGDEYQYF. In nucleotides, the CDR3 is TGCAGTGCTAGAGATCAGGCGGCAGGGGACGAATACCAGTACTTC.

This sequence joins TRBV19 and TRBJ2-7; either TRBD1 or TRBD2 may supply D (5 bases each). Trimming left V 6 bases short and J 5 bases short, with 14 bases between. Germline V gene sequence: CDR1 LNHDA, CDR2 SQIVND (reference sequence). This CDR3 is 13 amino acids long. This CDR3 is CASRPLGVDEQYF. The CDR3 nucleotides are TGTGCCAGTAGACCTCTGGGGGTAGACGAGCAGTACTTC.

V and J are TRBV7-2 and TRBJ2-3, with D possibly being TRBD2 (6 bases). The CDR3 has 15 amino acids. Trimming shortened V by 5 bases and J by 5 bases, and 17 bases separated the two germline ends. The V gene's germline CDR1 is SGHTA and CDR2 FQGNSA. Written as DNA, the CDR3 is TGTGCCAGCAGCCGGGGACTTAGCTGGGTAGATACGCAGTATTTT. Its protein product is CASSRGLSWVDTQYF.